Listed below are T cell receptor beta chains from one sample, sequenced in a study of blood T cell repertoires in COVID-19. Libraries were prepared by immunoSEQ multiplex PCR; TCRdb keeps only in-frame clonotypes and omits some of them. The sample consists of a few hundred thousand clones, approximately 91% of them appearing once. The sequenced sample consisted of peripheral blood. These receptors all stem from a middle-aged woman who had recovered from COVID-19. CDR3s include the opening cysteine and the closing phenylalanine or tryptophan. A D gene is named only where the DNA matches it firmly. The size entry is marked missing in some rows and otherwise reads once, few, many or a size class.

TRBV30	NA	TRBJ2-7	NA	CAWSKARLSASSYEQYF	TGTGCCTGGAGTAAAGCGCGTTTGTCAGCGAGCTCCTACGAGCAGTACTTC
TRBV28	NA	TRBJ2-3	NA	CASSPGTSTDTQYF	TGTGCCAGCAGTCCAGGGACATCCACAGATACGCAGTATTTT
TRBV28	NA	TRBJ1-4	NA	CASSTLGAGGEKLFF	TGTGCCAGCAGTACGCTTGGGGCGGGGGGTGAAAAACTGTTTTTT
TRBV28	NA	TRBJ2-7	NA	CASSLIQGPYEQYF	TGTGCCAGCAGTTTAATACAGGGACCCTACGAGCAGTACTTC
TRBV7-9	NA	TRBJ1-2	NA	CASSLGAEASDGYTF	TGTGCCAGCAGCTTAGGTGCCGAGGCCAGCGATGGCTACACCTTC
TRBV4-1	TRBD2	TRBJ2-3	NA	CASSRTSGGTDTQYF	TGCGCCAGCAGCCGTACTAGCGGAGGCACAGATACGCAGTATTTT
TRBV10-3	NA	TRBJ2-1	NA	CAMAPGGQNEQFF	TGTGCCATGGCCCCCGGGGGTCAGAATGAGCAGTTCTTC
TRBV29-1	NA	TRBJ2-5	NA	CSVVAQGGARTQYF	TGCAGCGTTGTAGCGCAGGGGGGTGCTCGGACCCAGTACTTC
TRBV24-1	TRBD1	TRBJ1-5	NA	CATSDSGTGNQPQHF	TGTGCCACCAGTGATTCGGGGACAGGGAATCAGCCCCAGCATTTT
TRBV2	TRBD1	TRBJ1-2	NA	CASSPQGESNYGYTF	TGTGCCAGCAGTCCACAGGGGGAGTCTAACTATGGCTACACCTTC
TRBV27	TRBD1	TRBJ1-2	NA	CASSFGAGGSYGYTF	TGTGCCAGCAGTTTCGGAGCAGGGGGTTCGTATGGCTACACCTTC
TRBV21-1	NA	TRBJ2-1	NA	CASRTSGRVGRSYNEQFF	TGTGCCAGCAGGACTAGCGGGAGGGTGGGGCGGTCATACAATGAGCAGTTCTTC
TRBV5-4	NA	TRBJ2-3	NA	CASSLARAVGDAPQYF	TGTGCCAGCAGCTTGGCTCGGGCAGTGGGAGATGCCCCGCAGTATTTT
TRBV7-9	TRBD2	TRBJ2-2	NA	CATGGVTGELFF	TGTGCCACCGGGGGGGTCACCGGGGAGCTGTTTTTT
TRBV2	TRBD2	TRBJ2-6	NA	CASSEAPTSGISGANVLTF	TGTGCCAGCAGTGAAGCTCCGACTAGCGGGATTTCTGGGGCCAACGTCCTGACTTTC
TRBV14	NA	TRBJ1-4	NA	CASSLRSGNEKLFF	TGTGCCAGCAGCCTTCGTTCGGGGAATGAAAAACTGTTTTTT
TRBV7-2	NA	TRBJ2-1	NA	CASSHPPGDEQFF	TGTGCCAGCAGCCACCCCCCGGGGGATGAGCAGTTCTTC
TRBV6-6	NA	TRBJ2-3	NA	CASSDRRDTQYF	TGTGCCAGCAGTGACCGGCGGGATACGCAGTATTTT
TRBV5-4	NA	TRBJ2-5	NA	CASSGPGETQYF	TGTGCCAGCAGCGGGCCAGGCGAGACCCAGTACTTC
TRBV7-2	TRBD1	TRBJ1-6	NA	CASSSQQGGGSPLHF	TGTGCCAGCAGCTCACAACAGGGGGGCGGTTCACCCCTCCACTTT
TRBV19	TRBD1	TRBJ2-1	NA	CASSRRGQGSNEQFF	TGTGCCAGTAGCCGCCGAGGACAGGGTAGCAATGAGCAGTTCTTC
TRBV7-9	NA	TRBJ1-4	NA	CASSSDPRDFTTNEKLFF	TGTGCCAGCAGCTCGGACCCCAGGGACTTCACAACTAATGAAAAACTGTTTTTT
TRBV11-2	TRBD1	TRBJ2-7	once	CASSDPRYRGLYTSYEQYF	TGTGCCAGCAGCGACCCCCGGTACAGGGGGCTGTATACGTCCTACGAGCAGTACTTC